The clone carrying this T cell receptor (beta chain) appeared a few times. Its antigen remains unknown. Germline-derived CDR1 and CDR2 are MNHNS and SASEGT. The CDR3 spans 9 residues. The sample is drawn from a study of Graves' ophthalmopathy and Graves' hyperthyroidism. Study at large: Prior to any treatment, peripheral blood was collected at the time of initial diagnosis. General study results and limits: Most expanded thyroid clonotypes above 0.001 frequency also appeared in blood.

Amplification from RNA transcripts yielded the TCR beta CDR3 regions. Scientists carried out first-round RT-PCR using HTBI primers and then a second-round multiplex PCR. Via MiXCR, TCRdb re-called the multiplex PCR reads, giving one row per CDR3 protein. Of about 740,000 distinct CDR3 sequences listed, roughly two fifths were seen once; the top ten hold 40% to 55%. This chain joins TRBV6-1 and TRBJ2-2; D remains unclear. The specimen was peripheral blood. The receptor's source is an adult man with Graves' ophthalmopathy. Written as DNA, the CDR3 is TGTGCGAACACCGGGGAGCTGTTTTTT. As protein: CANTGELFF.